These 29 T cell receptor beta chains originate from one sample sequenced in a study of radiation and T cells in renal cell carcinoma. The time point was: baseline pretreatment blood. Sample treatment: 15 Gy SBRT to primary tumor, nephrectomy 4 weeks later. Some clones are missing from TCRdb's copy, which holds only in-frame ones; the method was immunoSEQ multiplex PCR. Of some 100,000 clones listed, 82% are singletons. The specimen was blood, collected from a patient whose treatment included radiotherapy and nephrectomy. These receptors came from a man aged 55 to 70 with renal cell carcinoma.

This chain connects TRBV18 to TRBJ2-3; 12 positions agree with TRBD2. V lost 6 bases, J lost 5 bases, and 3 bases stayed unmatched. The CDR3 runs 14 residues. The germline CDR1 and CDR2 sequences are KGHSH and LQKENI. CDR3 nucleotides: TGTGCCAGCTCGCTGGGACTAGCGGGAGATACGCAGTATTTT. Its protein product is CASSLGLAGDTQYF.

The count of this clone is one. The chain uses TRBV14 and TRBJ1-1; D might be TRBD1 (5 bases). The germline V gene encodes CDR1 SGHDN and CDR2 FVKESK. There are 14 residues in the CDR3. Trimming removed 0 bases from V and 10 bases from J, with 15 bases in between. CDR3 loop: CASSQEFPGVIAFF. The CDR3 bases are TGTGCCAGCAGCCAAGAATTCCCGGGGGTCATAGCTTTCTTT.

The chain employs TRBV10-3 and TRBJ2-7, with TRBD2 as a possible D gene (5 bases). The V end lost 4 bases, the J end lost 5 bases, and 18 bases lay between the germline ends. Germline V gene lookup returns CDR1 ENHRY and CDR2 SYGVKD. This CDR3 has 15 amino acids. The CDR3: CAISATNPTRHEQYF. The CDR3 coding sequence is TGTGCCATCAGTGCCACCAACCCAACTAGGCACGAGCAGTACTTC.

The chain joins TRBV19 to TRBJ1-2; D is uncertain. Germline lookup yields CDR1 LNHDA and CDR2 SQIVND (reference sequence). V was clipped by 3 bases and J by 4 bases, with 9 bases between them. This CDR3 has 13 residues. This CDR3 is CASSIQVLYGYTF. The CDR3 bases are TGTGCCAGTAGTATTCAAGTACTCTATGGCTACACCTTC.

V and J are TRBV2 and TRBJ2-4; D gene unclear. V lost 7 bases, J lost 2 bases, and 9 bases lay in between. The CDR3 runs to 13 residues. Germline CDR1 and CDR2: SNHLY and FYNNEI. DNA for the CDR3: TGTGCCAGCATGGGGAACTCCAAAAACATTCAGTACTTC. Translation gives CASMGNSKNIQYF.

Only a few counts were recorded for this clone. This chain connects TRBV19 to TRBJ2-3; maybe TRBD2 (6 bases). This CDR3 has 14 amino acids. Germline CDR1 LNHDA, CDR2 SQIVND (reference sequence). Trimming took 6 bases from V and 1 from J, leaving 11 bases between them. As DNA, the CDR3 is TGTGCCAGTAGAAGGGCTAGCGGCACAGATACGCAGTATTTT. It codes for CASRRASGTDTQYF.

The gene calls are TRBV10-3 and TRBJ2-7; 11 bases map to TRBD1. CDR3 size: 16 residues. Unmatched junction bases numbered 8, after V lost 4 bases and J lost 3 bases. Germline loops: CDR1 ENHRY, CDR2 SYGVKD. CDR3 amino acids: CAISAGGTGGLYEQYF. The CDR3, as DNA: TGTGCCATCAGTGCCGGAGGGACAGGGGGTCTCTACGAGCAGTACTTC.

Here the CDR3 reads CASSASGQGIYGYTF. For the CDR3, the DNA is TGCGCCAGCAGTGCCTCGGGACAGGGGATTTATGGCTACACCTTC. The J gene is TRBJ1-2, the V gene TRBV10-1; 10 nucleotides align to TRBD1. Trimming cost V 4 bases and J 5 bases; bases outside gene matches: 7. This CDR3 spans 15 amino acids. Per the germline V gene, CDR1 is WNHNN and CDR2 is SYGVQD (reference sequence).

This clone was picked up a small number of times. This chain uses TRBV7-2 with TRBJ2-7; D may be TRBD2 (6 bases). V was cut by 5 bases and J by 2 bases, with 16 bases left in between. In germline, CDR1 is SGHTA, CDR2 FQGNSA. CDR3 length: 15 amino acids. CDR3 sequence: CASSLLPTGAYEQYF. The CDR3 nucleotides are TGTGCCAGCAGCCTCTTACCGACGGGAGCCTACGAGCAGTACTTC.

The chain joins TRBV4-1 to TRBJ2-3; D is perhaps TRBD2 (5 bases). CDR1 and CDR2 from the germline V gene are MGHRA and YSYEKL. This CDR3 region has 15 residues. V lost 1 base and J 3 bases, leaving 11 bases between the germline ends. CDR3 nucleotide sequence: TGCGCCAGCAGCCAAGTTGGACTGCTTACAGATACGCAGTATTTT. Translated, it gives CASSQVGLLTDTQYF.

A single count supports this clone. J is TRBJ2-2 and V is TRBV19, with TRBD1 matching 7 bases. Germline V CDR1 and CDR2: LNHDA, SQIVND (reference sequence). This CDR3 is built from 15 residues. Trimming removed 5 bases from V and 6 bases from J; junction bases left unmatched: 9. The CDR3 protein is CASSPRQGGSGELFF. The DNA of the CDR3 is TGTGCCAGTAGTCCCCGACAGGGTGGGTCCGGGGAGCTGTTTTTT.

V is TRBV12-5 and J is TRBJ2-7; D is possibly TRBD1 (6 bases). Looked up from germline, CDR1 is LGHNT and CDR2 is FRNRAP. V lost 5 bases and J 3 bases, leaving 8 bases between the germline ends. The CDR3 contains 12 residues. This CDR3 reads CASGQGFYEQYF. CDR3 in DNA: TGTGCTAGTGGTCAGGGGTTCTACGAGCAGTACTTC.

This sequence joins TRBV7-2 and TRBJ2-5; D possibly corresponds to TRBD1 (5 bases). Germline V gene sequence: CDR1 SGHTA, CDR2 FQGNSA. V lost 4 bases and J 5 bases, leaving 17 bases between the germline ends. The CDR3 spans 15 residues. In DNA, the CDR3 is TGTGCCAGCAGCTCCACAGGATCCTGGGGCGAGACCCAGTACTTC. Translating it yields CASSSTGSWGETQYF.

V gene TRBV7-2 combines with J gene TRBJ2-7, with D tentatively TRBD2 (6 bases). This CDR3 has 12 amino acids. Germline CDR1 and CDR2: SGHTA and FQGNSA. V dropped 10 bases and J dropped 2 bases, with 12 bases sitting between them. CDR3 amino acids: CATGVAAYEQYF. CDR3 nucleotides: TGTGCCACGGGAGTAGCGGCCTACGAGCAGTACTTC.

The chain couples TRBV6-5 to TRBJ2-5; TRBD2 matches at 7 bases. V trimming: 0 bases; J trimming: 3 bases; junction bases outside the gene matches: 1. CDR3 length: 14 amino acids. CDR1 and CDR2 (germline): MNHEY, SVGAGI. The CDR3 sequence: CASSYSGGEETQYF. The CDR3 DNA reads TGTGCCAGCAGTTACTCGGGAGGGGAAGAGACCCAGTACTTC.

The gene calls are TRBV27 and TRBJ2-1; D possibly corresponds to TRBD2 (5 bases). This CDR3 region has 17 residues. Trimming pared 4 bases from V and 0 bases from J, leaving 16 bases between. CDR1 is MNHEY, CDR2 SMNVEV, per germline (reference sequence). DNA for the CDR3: TGTGCCAGCAGTTCGAGGGTAGGGCTAGCCTCCTACAATGAGCAGTTCTTC. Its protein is CASSSRVGLASYNEQFF.

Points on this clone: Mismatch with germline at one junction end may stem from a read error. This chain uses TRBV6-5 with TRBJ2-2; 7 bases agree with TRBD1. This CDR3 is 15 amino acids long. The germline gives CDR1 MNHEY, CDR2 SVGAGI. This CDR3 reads CTSSPPRGHTGELFF. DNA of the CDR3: TGTACCAGCAGCCCCCCAAGGGGGCACACCGGGGAGCTGTTTTTT.

DNA for the CDR3: TGTGCCAGCAGCTTAACCGCCAGGGTGGCCTACGAGCAGTACTTC. It encodes CASSLTARVAYEQYF. The chain couples TRBV7-9 to TRBJ2-7; tentatively, D is TRBD1 (5 bases). The CDR3 has 15 amino acids. Germline V gene lookup returns CDR1 SEHNR and CDR2 FQNEAQ (reference sequence). The V gene lost 2 bases and the J gene lost 2 bases, with 13 bases spanning the gap.

The CDR3 reads CAWSVSAGQQYF. The CDR3 nucleotides read TGTGCCTGGAGTGTGTCAGCGGGACAGCAGTACTTC. This chain uses TRBV30 with TRBJ2-7; 7 bases agree with TRBD2. The V segment lost 0 bases and the J segment 8 bases; nucleotides outside the gene matches: 4. The CDR3 is 12 residues long. Germline lookup yields CDR1 GTSNPN and CDR2 SVGIG (reference sequence).

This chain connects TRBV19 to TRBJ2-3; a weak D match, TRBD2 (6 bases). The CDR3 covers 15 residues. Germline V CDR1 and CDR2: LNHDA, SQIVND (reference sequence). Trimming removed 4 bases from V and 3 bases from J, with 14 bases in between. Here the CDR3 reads CASSTRLGGTDTQYF. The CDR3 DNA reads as TGTGCCAGTAGTACCCGACTAGGCGGAACAGATACGCAGTATTTT.

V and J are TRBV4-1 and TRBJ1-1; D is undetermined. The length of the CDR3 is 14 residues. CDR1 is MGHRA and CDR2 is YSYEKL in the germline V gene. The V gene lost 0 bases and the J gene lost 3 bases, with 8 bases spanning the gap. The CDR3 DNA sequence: TGCGCCAGCAGCCAAGATAGGGCCGACACTGAAGCTTTCTTT. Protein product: CASSQDRADTEAFF.

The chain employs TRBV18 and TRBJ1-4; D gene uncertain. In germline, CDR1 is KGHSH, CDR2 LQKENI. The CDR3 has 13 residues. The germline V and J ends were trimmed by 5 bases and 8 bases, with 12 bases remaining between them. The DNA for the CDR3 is TGTGCCAGCTCATCGTCGACGGAGGAAAAACTGTTTTTT. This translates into CASSSSTEEKLFF.

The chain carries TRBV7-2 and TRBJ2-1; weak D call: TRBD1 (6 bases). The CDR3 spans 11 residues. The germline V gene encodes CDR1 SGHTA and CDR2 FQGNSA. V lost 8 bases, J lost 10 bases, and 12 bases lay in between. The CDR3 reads CASSLGAEQFF. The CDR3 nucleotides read TGTGCCAGCTCCCTGGGGGCCGAGCAGTTCTTC.

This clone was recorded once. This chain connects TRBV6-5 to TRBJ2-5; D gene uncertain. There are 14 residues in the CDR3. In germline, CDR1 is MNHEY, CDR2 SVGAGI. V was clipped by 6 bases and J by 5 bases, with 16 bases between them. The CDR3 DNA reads TGTGCCAGCAGCTATTACACCGCCGGGGAGACCCAGTACTTC. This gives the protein CASSYYTAGETQYF.

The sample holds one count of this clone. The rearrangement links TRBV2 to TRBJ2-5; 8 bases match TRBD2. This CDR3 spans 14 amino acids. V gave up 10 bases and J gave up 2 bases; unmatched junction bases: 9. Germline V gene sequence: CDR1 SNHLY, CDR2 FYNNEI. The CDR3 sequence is CATTRGGIQETQYF. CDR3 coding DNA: TGTGCCACCACCCGGGGGGGGATTCAAGAGACCCAGTACTTC. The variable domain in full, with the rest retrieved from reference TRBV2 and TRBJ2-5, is EPEVTQTPSHQVTQMGQEVILRCVPISNHLYFYWYRQILGQKVEFLVSFYNNEISEKSEIFDDQFSVERPDGSNFTLKIRSTKLEDSAMYFCATTRGGIQETQYFGPGTRLLVL.

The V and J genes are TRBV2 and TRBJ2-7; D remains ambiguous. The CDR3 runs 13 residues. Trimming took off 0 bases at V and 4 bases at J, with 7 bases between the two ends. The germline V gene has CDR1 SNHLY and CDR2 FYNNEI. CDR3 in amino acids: CASSEATRYEQYF. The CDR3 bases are TGTGCCAGCAGTGAAGCGACCCGGTACGAGCAGTACTTC.

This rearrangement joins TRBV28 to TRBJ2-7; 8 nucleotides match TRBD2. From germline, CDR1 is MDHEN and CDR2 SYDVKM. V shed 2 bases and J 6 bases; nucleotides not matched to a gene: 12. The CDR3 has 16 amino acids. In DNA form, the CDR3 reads TGTGCCAGCAGTTTACCCGGGAGGGCCAATCTCGGCGAGCAGTACTTC. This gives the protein CASSLPGRANLGEQYF.

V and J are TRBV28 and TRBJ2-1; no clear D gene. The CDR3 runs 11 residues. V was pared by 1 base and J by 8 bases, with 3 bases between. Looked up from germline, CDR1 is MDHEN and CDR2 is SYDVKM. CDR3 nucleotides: TGTGCCAGCAGTTTATTTTATGAGCAGTTCTTC. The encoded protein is CASSLFYEQFF.

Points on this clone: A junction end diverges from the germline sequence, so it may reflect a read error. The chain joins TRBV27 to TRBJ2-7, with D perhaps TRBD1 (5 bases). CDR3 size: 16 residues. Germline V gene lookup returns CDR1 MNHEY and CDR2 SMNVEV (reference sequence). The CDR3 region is CASSSADQSGIYQQYF. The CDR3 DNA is TGTGCCAGCAGTTCCGCGGACCAGTCAGGGATCTACCAGCAGTACTTC.